Reported below is one T cell receptor beta chain. What this receptor recognizes is not known. Per-nucleotide qualities are absent, and no much larger clonotype sits a single base away. These data originate in a study of PD-1 and CTLA-4 blockade in melanoma (dated by TCRdb to about 2021). As for the study more broadly: In patients with melanoma, the study measured the effects of PD-1 blockade versus CTLA-4 blockade on the melanoma-reactive CD8 T cell response.

Receptor libraries were prepared by the immunoSEQ multiplex PCR assay. TCRdb's version of the immuneACCESS table is confined to in-frame rearrangements and falls short of the full clone set. An unresolved V gene accounts for under half of the shortfall where checked; the remainder is of unknown origin. The sample table holds around 11,000 clones, of which 65% to 90% were seen once. 25% to 35% of the sample rests with the top ten. V is cut back by 2 bases and J by 10 bases, with 7 bases in the junction unmatched. The CDR3 starts with the cysteine, ends with the phenylalanine, and has 15 residues. Only the CDR3 part of the read is kept: 45 bases, read in frame from the first base. From the germline V gene, CDR1 is MGHRA and CDR2 is YSYEKL.

The chain links TRBV4-1 with TRBJ1-6; 8 bases in between match TRBD1. This sequence originates from a human donor with melanoma. The starting material was CD8+ T cells from peripheral blood, obtained from a patient given anti-PD-1 treatment. The DNA is TGCGCCAGCAGCCAACAGGGGGCAGGAGACTCACCCCTCCACTTT. The encoded protein is CASSQQGAGDSPLHF.